This entry describes one TCR beta chain. The antigen remains undetermined. At one boundary the junction diverges from the germline segment, which might be a read error. Sequencing was performed with immunoSEQ multiplex PCR; in TCRdb, only in-frame clones are kept and a portion is missing. The sample consists of about 38,000 clones, 77% of them appearing once. Time point meaning: cycle 4 day 1 (C4D1), after about 6 weeks of nivolumab. Every patient had relapsed following autologous stem cell transplantation, and cohorts differed in brentuximab vedotin exposure. Patients reached a best response of complete response, partial response or progressive disease. This sample stems from a study of PD-1 blockade in classical Hodgkin lymphoma. Study outcomes and limitations: Complete responders' baseline diversity resembled that of newly diagnosed patients. Why the repertoires differ is still unclear, perhaps disease activity or prior therapy. When set against healthy donors, newly diagnosed patients were reported to show lower baseline TCR diversity.

This CDR3 comprises 14 residues. Germline CDR1 and CDR2: SSHAT and FNYEAQ (reference sequence). V and J are TRBV7-7 and TRBJ2-3; a possible D gene is TRBD2 (6 bases). The sequence came from a human donor with classical Hodgkin lymphoma. The material sequenced was peripheral blood mononuclear cells (PBMCs), taken before the fourth cycle of nivolumab. The CDR3 sequence: CASSRGISTDTQYF. The CDR3 DNA is TGTGCTAGCAGCCGGGGGATTAGCACAGATACGCAGTATTTT.